This T cell receptor beta chain was sequenced during a study of cytomegalovirus exposure and HLA in healthy donors. Study-level points and caveats: The study found most TCR sequences rare, yet found some public TCRs in many donors. Both high specificity and high sensitivity reportedly marked the classifier's diagnosis of cytomegalovirus status. Later analysis associated a missense DCLRE1C variant with TCR beta V- and J-gene trimming.

In regard to this clone: Its antigen remains unknown.

Amplification used 60 Vbeta primers and 13 Jbeta primers. In the authors' methods: Around 76 million unique TCR beta chains, roughly 10 million shared, were counted in a later analysis. Here immunoSEQ multiplex PCR was the method, and the copy in TCRdb shows in-frame clones only, minus some. D and trimming were read from the DNA, whereas the V and J calls and clone size are those reported in that table. This sample has 160,000 or so clones, with approximately 80% found just once. Sequenced material: PBMCs. The sequence was collected from a man aged 50 or older in good health and CMV-seropositive.

The CDR3 loop is CASSIDETCDEQYV. CDR3 DNA sequence: TGTGCCAGTAGTATAGACGAGACTTGTGACGAGCAGTACGTC. The rearrangement uses TRBV19 and TRBJ2-7, with D unclear. Trimming stripped 0 bases from V and 5 bases from J, with 11 bases between. Germline values: CDR1 LNHDA, CDR2 SQIVND (reference sequence). The CDR3 length is 14 residues.